This T cell receptor beta chain was identified during a study of identical twins (TCRdb year 2016). For the wider study: To test whether fetal clonotypes persist, the study used deep sequencing on TCR alpha and beta repertoires from monozygotic twins, unrelated adults of various ages, and cord blood. To rule out contamination, the twin experiments were replicated at different times with different library preparation protocols. What the study reported, not specific to this receptor: Abundant cord blood beta clonotypes had fewer insertions, young adult naive repertoires showed a similar but weaker trend, and memory repertoires showed no such trend. Compared with coincidental sharing between unrelated individuals, out-of-frame TCR alpha sequences shared between twins had an excess of sequences with low generation probability. Because the same donors could not be followed over many years, conclusions were based on cross-sectional statistical analysis. In monozygotic twins, out-of-frame TCR alpha sharing was systematically underestimated by recombination models, although the models agreed with sharing between unrelated individuals. Zero-insertion analyses could be partly confounded by invariant T cells such as MAIT and iNKT, although diverse VJ usage argued against such confounding for most clonotypes. A weaker excess of twin sharing was found in beta out-of-frame sequences because the signal-to-noise ratio was lowered by fewer shared sequences.

Library preparation was by 5' RACE. The sequencer was an Illumina HiSeq 2000. Template switching added a universal primer binding site, and the final cDNA carried a unique molecular identifier that allowed TCR cDNA molecules to be counted accurately. Specific primers in the conserved constant-segment region were used to synthesize first-strand cDNA for TCR alpha and beta chains. To control for contamination, every cDNA library was double barcoded, receiving both a SMART-Mk sample barcode and Illumina barcodes. TruSeq adapter sequences, together with Illumina sample barcodes, were added in two successive PCR steps. The Illumina HiSeq platform was used with custom primers to sequence TCR alpha and beta cDNA libraries. The study's own analysis went as follows. Unique molecular identifiers were extracted from raw reads with MiGEC, and CDR3 positions were determined with MiXCR. Recombination models were inferred per individual with the repgenHMM and IGoR tools using an EM algorithm. Shared clonotypes were analyzed with the tcR package in R, and sharing was normalized by the product of cloneset sizes. To study raw recombination without the effects of thymic and clonal selection, out-of-frame nonproductive sequences were analyzed. The public reads were run again by TCRdb, first through fastp at Q25 and then through MiXCR, and only productive beta chains were kept. Each entry is one CDR3 protein sequence, shown with its most common DNA and genes. TCRdb's processing, not the authors', yielded these V and J calls. The sample table holds some 97,000 distinct CDR3 sequences, of which 5.9% were seen once. In total, the top ten clones hold approximately 12% of the sample.

The CDR3, from cysteine to phenylalanine, totals 15 residues. Just the 45-base CDR3 DNA is kept, in frame starting at base 1. Per the germline V gene (reference sequence), LGHDT is the CDR1 and YNNKEL is the CDR2. The V and J ends are trimmed by 1 base and 5 bases, leaving 14 bases between them. Only healthy Caucasian donors were included. Using Miltenyi CD45RO+ enrichment and human naive T-cell isolation kits, memory (CD45RO+) and naive T cells were isolated from PBMC. This clonotype was found many times. Its antigen is currently not known. The record has no base qualities; no much larger clone is one base away.

This receptor was obtained from a woman aged 45-65 years in good health. The sample taken for sequencing was memory T cells sorted from blood. The intended sense of this specimen's cell subset or site label: CD45RO+ enriched T cells. The chain joins TRBV3-1 to TRBJ2-5; the D gene is perhaps TRBD2, on 6 matching bases. This receptor has the CDR3 CASSQGSTGVETQYF. The DNA is as follows: TGTGCCAGCAGCCAAGGGAGTACGGGAGTCGAGACCCAGTACTTC.